Here is one TCR beta chain with its context. These data are taken from a study of T cell changes during pregnancy in multiple sclerosis. The V gene's germline CDR1 is MNHNY and CDR2 SVGAGI (reference sequence). Trimming cost V 8 bases and J 0 bases, with 8 bases left between them. The CDR3 totals 13 residues. Sequencing used immunoSEQ multiplex PCR; TCRdb keeps in-frame clones, though not all of them. The sample lists 35,000 to 45,000 clones, about 90% occurring once. This receptor was obtained from a female donor with multiple sclerosis, enrolled in a pregnancy study. The V call is TRBV6-6, the J call TRBJ1-3; D unresolved. This specimen was CD4+ T cells from peripheral blood mononuclear cells, taken before pregnancy. CDR3 nucleotides: TGTGCCAGCGGCGGCTCCTCTGGAAACACCATATATTTT. Residues: CASGGSSGNTIYF.